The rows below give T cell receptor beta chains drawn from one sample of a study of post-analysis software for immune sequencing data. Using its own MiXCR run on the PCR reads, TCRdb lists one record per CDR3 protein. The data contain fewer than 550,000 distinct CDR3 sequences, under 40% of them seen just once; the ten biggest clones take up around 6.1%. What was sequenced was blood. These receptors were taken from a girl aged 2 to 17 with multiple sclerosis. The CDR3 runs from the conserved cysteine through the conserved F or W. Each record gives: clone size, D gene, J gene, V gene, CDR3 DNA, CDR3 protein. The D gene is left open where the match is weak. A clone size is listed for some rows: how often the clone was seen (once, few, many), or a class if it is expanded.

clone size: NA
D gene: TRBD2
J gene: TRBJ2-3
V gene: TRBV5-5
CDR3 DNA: TGTGCCAGCAGACTCCGGGACTATCTCACAGATACGCAGTATTTT
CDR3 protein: CASRLRDYLTDTQYF

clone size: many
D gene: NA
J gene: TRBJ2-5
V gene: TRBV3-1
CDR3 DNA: TGTGCCAGCAGCCAAGGCATGAGAGAGACCCAGTACTTC
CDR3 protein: CASSQGMRETQYF

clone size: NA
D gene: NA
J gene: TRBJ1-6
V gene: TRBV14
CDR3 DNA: TGTGCCAGCAGCCAAGATATAGGGGACAATAGGCCCCTCCACTTT
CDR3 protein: CASSQDIGDNRPLHF

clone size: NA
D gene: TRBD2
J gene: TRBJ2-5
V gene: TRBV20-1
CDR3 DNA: TGCAGTGCTGAGAGGGCTAGCGGGGGGCTCCAAGAGACCCAGTACTTC
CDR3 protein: CSAERASGGLQETQYF

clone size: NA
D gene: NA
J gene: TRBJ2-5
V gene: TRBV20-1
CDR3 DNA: TGCAGTGCTAGAAGCCAAGAGACCCAGTACTTC
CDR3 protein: CSARSQETQYF

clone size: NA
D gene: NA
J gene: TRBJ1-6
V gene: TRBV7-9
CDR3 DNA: TGTGCCAGCAGCTTAGCGCAGGGGTATAATTCACCCCTCCACTTT
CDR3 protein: CASSLAQGYNSPLHF

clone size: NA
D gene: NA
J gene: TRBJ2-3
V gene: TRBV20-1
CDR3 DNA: TGCAGTGTTAGGGTAGGAGCAGATACGCAGTATTTT
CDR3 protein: CSVRVGADTQYF

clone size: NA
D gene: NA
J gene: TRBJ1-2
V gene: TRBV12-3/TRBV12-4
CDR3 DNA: TGTGCCAGCAGTATCAGGGGACTGGGCCACTATGGCTACACCTTC
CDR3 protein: CASSIRGLGHYGYTF

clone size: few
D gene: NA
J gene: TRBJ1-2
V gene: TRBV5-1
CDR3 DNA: TGCGCCAGCAGAGCAGGGGCGGATAACTATGGCTACACCTTC
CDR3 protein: CASRAGADNYGYTF

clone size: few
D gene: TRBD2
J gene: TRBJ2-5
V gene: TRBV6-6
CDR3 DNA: TGTGCCAGCAACGACGGGGGGGCGAGGGAGACCCAGTACTTC
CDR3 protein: CASNDGGARETQYF

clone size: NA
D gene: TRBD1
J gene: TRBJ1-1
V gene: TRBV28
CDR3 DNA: TGTGCCAGCAGCCCCCCCCCTGGACAGGGCGGCACTGAAGCTTTCTTT
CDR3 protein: CASSPPPGQGGTEAFF

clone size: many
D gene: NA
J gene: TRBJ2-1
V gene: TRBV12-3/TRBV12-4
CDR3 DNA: TGTGCCAGCAGTCCTCTGGATCCTGGGGAGCAGTTCTTC
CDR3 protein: CASSPLDPGEQFF

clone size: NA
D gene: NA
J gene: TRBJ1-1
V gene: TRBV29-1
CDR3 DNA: TGCAGCGTAACAGTAGGGGCAAACACTGAAGCTTTCTTT
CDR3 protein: CSVTVGANTEAFF

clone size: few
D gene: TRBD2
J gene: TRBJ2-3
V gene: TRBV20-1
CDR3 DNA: TGCAGTACAGCGGGGGACACAGATACGCAGTATTTT
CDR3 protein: CSTAGDTDTQYF

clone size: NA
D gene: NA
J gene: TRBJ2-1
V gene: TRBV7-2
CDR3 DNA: TGTGCCAGCAGCTTAGGAGGGATGGGGGGTATTGAGCAGTTCTTC
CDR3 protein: CASSLGGMGGIEQFF

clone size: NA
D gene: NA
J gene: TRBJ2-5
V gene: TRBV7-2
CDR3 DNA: TGTGCCAGCAGCTTAGACCTGCCTCAAGTAGAGACCCAGTACTTC
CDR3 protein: CASSLDLPQVETQYF

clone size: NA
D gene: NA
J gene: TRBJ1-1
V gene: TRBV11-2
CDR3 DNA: TGTGCCAGCAGCTTAGGAGGAACGAACACTGAAGCTTTCTTT
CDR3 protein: CASSLGGTNTEAFF

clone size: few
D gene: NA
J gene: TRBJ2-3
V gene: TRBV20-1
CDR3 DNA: TGCAGTGCTCCGGGGATAGCGGTGGTGTATACGCAGTATTTT
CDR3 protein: CSAPGIAVVYTQYF

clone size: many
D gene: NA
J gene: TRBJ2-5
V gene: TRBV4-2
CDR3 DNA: TGTGCCAGCAGCCAAGAACAGTTCCAGACCCAGTACTTC
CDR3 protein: CASSQEQFQTQYF

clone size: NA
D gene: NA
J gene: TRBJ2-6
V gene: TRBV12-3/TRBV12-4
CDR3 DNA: TGTGCCAGCAGTTTAGGGTCGGGGACCGGGGCCAACGTCCTGACTTTC
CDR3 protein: CASSLGSGTGANVLTF